This T cell receptor (beta chain) was documented in a study of vaccination and CD4 T cells after COVID-19 (dated by TCRdb to the early 2020s). The study in broad terms: In the convalescent cohort there were six males and four females, among whom were two Hispanic individuals, seven Caucasians, two Asians and one multiracial person. Post-vaccine blood samples were collected a median of about 72 days after the second vaccine dose, ranging from about 13 to 241 days. Culture stimuli were overlapping spike peptide pools from SARS-CoV-2 and from the common cold coronaviruses HCoV-NL63, HCoV-OC43 and HCoV-229E. Each participant got two doses of either the Pfizer-BioNTech BNT162b2 vaccine (n=8) or the Moderna mRNA-1273 vaccine (n=2). As controls, cultures received a CEFX viral epitope pool (the positive control), an HIV-1 Nef peptide pool (the negative control), or no peptide at all. In 10 COVID-19 convalescent patients and a handful of infection-naive healthy vaccine recipients, the spike-specific CD4+ TCR repertoire before mRNA vaccination was compared with the repertoire after mRNA vaccination. Post-COVID blood samples were collected from convalescent patients a median of approximately 93 days after diagnosis, with a range of about 30 to 161 days. At the TCR clonotype level, an earlier paper using these donors assessed memory CD4+ T cell crossreactivity between SARS-CoV-2 and common cold coronavirus spike proteins. On the study overall, not on this receptor specifically: An increase in the median number of SARS-CoV-2-reactive clonotypes from 20 to 25 after infection to 38 after vaccination was observed, but the change was not found to be significant. Among the post-vaccine SARS-CoV-2-reactive clones in convalescent patients, a median approximately 90% showed up only after vaccination, which suggests vaccine-specific priming. Relatively few convalescent patients were included in the study, and early timepoints after natural infection were not analyzed. Of the vaccine-specific clones in convalescent patients, 304 of 307, or nearly all, reacted only to SARS-CoV-2 spike and did not cross-react with common cold coronaviruses.

Preparation of the library involved PCR. At the Johns Hopkins FTIC core, DNA from the cultured CD4+ T cells underwent TCR sequencing with the Oncomine TCR Beta short-read assay. The QIAamp micro DNA kit was used to extract genomic DNA from the cultured CD4+ T cells. Oncomine TCR Beta libraries from cultured CD4+ T cells were pooled with unique dual indexes and sequenced on an Illumina iSeq 100. The authors' pipeline ran thus. Non-productive sequences were removed, and CDR3s not starting with C, not ending with F or W, or shorter than 7 amino acids were discarded. The MANAFEST web application was used to identify antigen-specific clonotypes by comparing peptide-stimulated wells against reference wells and other culture wells. Positive clones required FDR below 0.05, an odds ratio above 5, and productive frequency above 0.1% in at least two of three replicate wells. A clonotype was classed as cross-reactive if the clonotype showed significant expansion both in SARS-CoV-2 spike wells and in at least one common cold coronavirus spike condition. Levenshtein distances (stringdist) and unrooted phylogenetic trees (ape) in R version 3.6.1 were used to assess CDR3 homology. The public reads were reanalyzed by TCRdb: fastp trimming at Q25, MiXCR alignment, in-frame beta chains only. Entries that share a CDR3 protein sequence are merged under the most common genes and DNA. TCRdb, not the authors, supplied the V and J calls. For this sample there are under 3,500 distinct CDR3 sequences; over 25% appear just once. Together, the top ten hold approximately 65% of the sample.

This clonotype was counted only a few times. The specificity of this receptor is unknown. The input lacks base qualities; no much larger clone sits a single base away. From a lookup of the germline V gene, CDR1 and CDR2 are SQVTM and ANQGSEA. V is clipped by 4 bases and J by 7 bases, and the sequence between their germline boundaries is 7 bases long. The CDR3 goes from the cysteine to the phenylalanine over 10 residues. This entry keeps only the CDR3 DNA: 30 bases, framed from base 1. The sample's treatment or condition, from its label and the paper: approximately nine-day PBMC culture with coronavirus spike peptide pools or control peptides (ViraFEST assay). CD4+ T cells from unexposed donors were collected before the COVID-19 pandemic (2011-2018). The ViraFEST assay was used in the study, in which antigen-specific T cells were expanded with peptide pools and expanded clonotypes were subsequently identified by TCR sequencing. About 1.8 million PBMCs per well were cultured in IMDM with roughly 5% human AB serum and 7.5 to 10 IU/ml IL-2, plus 10 ug/ml peptide pools. Half of the culture medium was replaced with fresh IL-2-containing medium on days 3 and 7. After about 11 days of culture, CD4+ T cells were isolated by negative selection using the EasySep CD4+ T cell isolation kit. As cell numbers permitted, CD4+ T cells from unexposed donors were tested for reactivity to SARS-CoV-2 S and N and to four common cold coronavirus spike pools. PBMCs were separated from whole blood using Ficoll-Paque Plus gradient centrifugation and then either used fresh or cryopreserved at -140C. Culture conditions were generally each tested in triplicate wells. The leukapheresis product used for the unexposed donors was purchased from a commercial source.

This TCR was recovered from a human donor in good health. The rearranged segments are TRBV29-1 and TRBJ1-2; too little of a D gene remains to name it. Sequenced material: CD4+ T cells from blood, cultured in vitro. The nucleotides read TGCAGCGTTGGAGAGGCTGGCTACACCTTC. It translates as CSVGEAGYTF.